The rows below give T cell receptor beta chains drawn from one sample of a study of Graves' ophthalmopathy and Graves' hyperthyroidism. TCRdb reprocessed the multiplex PCR reads with MiXCR, giving one entry per CDR3 protein. The sample includes around 470,000 distinct CDR3 sequences, roughly an eighth seen only once; the top ten take about 9.4%. Material for sequencing was blood. Every receptor here comes from a woman between 25 and 40 years old with Graves' ophthalmopathy. Both conserved end residues are trimmed from each CDR3. Clone size is stated in some rows and not others, as once, few, many or a class when expanded.

AWRNPGLASETQY,TRBV30,few
ASSFWGGSNQPQH,TRBV12-3/TRBV12-4,many
ASSPTSGGNTEAF,TRBV3-1,many
SALPVEGSSYEQY,TRBV20-1,many
ASSFSRTGFSYGYT,TRBV5-6,.
ASSQRQGGYEQY,TRBV3-1,few
ASSGYTGTVGYT,TRBV9,many
ASSRDGLAGGQETQY,TRBV4-1,.
ASRKGQLLAKNIQY,TRBV28,many
ASSLFRIINQPQH,TRBV28,many